The text below deals with one T cell receptor (beta chain). Its antigen is not identified. TCRdb's copy holds only in-frame clones and misses some; the assay was immunoSEQ multiplex PCR. Of some 99,000 clones listed, about 85% are singletons. Healthy donors had no documented immune events, such as infections, while sampled. This CDR3 has 14 residues. CDR1 and CDR2 from the germline V gene are MNHEY and SVGAGI. Trimming at V came to 6 bases and at J to 3 bases, leaving 2 bases not matched to a gene. The data are from a study of identifying expanded T cells in peripheral blood. Points from the study as a whole: Variance in clone template counts between roughly 2-week samples significantly increased with total template count across all healthy donors. Differentially abundant clones: roughly 1.2 between replicates, roughly 16 at two to three weeks, less than 25 at four.

The clonotype comes from a person aged 18 to 75 in good health. The source material was blood. This chain joins TRBV6-5 and TRBJ2-3; 11 bases are a match to TRBD2. CDR3 sequence (DNA): TGTGCCAGCAGGCGACTAGCGGGGACAGATACGCAGTATTTT. This encodes CASRRLAGTDTQYF.